This T cell receptor beta chain was recovered during a study of control samples from healthy donors and cancer patients (TCRdb year 2020). The CDR3 goes from the cysteine to the phenylalanine over 15 residues. Left in the record is the CDR3 DNA by itself, 45 bases read in frame from the first base. CDR1 SEHNR and CDR2 FQNEAQ are derived from the germline V gene (reference sequence). Trimming removed 5 bases from V and 2 bases from J, leaving 12 bases between the germline ends. Libraries came from the immunoSEQ multiplex PCR assay. TCRdb stores this immuneACCESS table with in-frame sequences only. Part of the clones is absent; in the studies checked, under half of the shortfall reflects unresolved V genes, and no reason is known for the rest. The sample contains more than 70,000 clones, around 92% of them found a single time. 15% to 20% of the sample is in the top ten clones. Concerning this clone itself: Its antigen has not been determined. Base qualities are missing; no much larger clone stands one base away.

Material for sequencing was PBMCs. This chain joins TRBV7-9 to TRBJ1-4, with no confident D gene call. This receptor was obtained from a man in his fifties or sixties with lung cancer. CDR3 loop: CASSPAARTNEKLFF. At the DNA level, the sequence is TGTGCCAGCAGCCCAGCAGCGAGGACTAATGAAAAACTGTTTTTT.